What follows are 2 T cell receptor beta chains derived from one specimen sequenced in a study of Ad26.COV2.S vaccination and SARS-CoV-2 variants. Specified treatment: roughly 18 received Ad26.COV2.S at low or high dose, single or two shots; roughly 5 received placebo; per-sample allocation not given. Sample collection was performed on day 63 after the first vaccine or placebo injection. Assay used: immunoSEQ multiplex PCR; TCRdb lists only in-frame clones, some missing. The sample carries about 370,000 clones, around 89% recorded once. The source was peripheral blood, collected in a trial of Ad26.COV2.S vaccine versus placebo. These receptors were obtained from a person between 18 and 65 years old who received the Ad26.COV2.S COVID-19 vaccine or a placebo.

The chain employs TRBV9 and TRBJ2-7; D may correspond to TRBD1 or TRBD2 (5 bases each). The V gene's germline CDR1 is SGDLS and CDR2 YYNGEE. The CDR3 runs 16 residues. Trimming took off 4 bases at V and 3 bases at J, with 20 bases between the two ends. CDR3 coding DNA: TGTGCCAGCAGCCCGAGGACTTCGGGGCTCCTCTACGAGCAGTACTTC. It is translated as CASSPRTSGLLYEQYF.

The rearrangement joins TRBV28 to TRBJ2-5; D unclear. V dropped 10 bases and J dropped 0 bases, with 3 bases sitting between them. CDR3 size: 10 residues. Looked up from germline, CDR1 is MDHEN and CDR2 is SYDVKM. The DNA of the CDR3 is TGTGCCACCTACCAAGAGACCCAGTACTTC. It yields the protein CATYQETQYF.